A single count supports the clone carrying this T cell receptor beta chain. The record originates from a study of blood T cell repertoires in COVID-19. In terms of age and location, participants ranged from roughly 18 to 100 years and lived in about 25 US areas. Profiled with immunoSEQ multiplex PCR; TCRdb holds only in-frame clones, not every one. The table lists 250,000 to 400,000 clones, roughly 85% of them singletons. The V segment lost 1 base and the J segment 0 bases; nucleotides outside the gene matches: 2. CDR1 LGHNA and CDR2 YNFKEQ come from the germline V gene. This CDR3 spans 16 amino acids.

The sequenced sample was PBMCs or T cells enriched from blood (not recorded which). The clonotype was recovered from a woman aged 30 to 39 who had been exposed to COVID-19. The chain is built from TRBV4-2 and TRBJ1-3; TRBD1 aligns across 8 bases. The CDR3 sequence: CASSQGTGSSGNTIYF. The CDR3 nucleotides read TGTGCCAGCAGCCAAGGGACAGGGAGCTCTGGAAACACCATATATTTT.